Below are 22 T cell receptor beta chains sequenced from a single sample in a study of T cell responses to AZD1222 COVID-19 vaccine. Generated by immunoSEQ multiplex PCR, the TCRdb table keeps only in-frame clones and is missing some. In the table there are 150,000 or so clones, about nine tenths of which are singletons. This specimen was peripheral blood, taken 28 days after the second AZD1222 dose. These receptors were obtained from an adult who received the AZD1222 COVID-19 vaccine.

The chain links TRBV23-1 to TRBJ2-1; 8 positions match TRBD2. TRBV23-1 is an ORF for which the function is uncertain. After removal of 0 bases from V and 7 bases from J, the junction contained 11 bases not matched to a gene. The CDR3 is 17 residues long. Here the CDR3 DNA reads TGCGCCAGCAGTCAATCGAAAGCGGGGGCAACCAGGAATGAGCAGTTCTTC. Encoded protein: CASSQSKAGATRNEQFF.

The chain links TRBV29-1 to TRBJ1-2; possible D gene TRBD1, 6 bases. Germline-derived CDR1 and CDR2 are SQVTM and ANQGSEA. The CDR3 has 14 amino acids. Trimming left V 4 bases short and J 7 bases short, with 19 bases between. CDR3 residues: CSVGDGGGVGGYTF. DNA for the CDR3: TGCAGCGTTGGCGACGGGGGCGGAGTTGGTGGCTACACCTTC.

The rearrangement links TRBV23-1 to TRBJ2-1, with 8 nucleotides matching TRBD2. Being an ORF, TRBV23-1 has a function that is uncertain. With 4 bases clipped from V and 2 bases from J, the junction kept 7 bases outside the gene matches. The CDR3 loop spans 16 amino acids. CDR3 sequence (DNA): TGCGCCAGCAGTCGACTAGCGCCAAATACCTACAATGAGCAGTTCTTC. It is translated as CASSRLAPNTYNEQFF.

This sequence joins TRBV11-2 and TRBJ2-3; the match to TRBD2 covers 13 bases. V lost 5 bases and J lost 6; bases outside the gene matches: 14. This CDR3 has 18 residues. Germline V gene lookup returns CDR1 SGHAT and CDR2 FQNNGV. The CDR3 sequence: CASSTAIGLAGVRDTQYF. In nucleotides, the CDR3 is TGTGCCAGCAGCACGGCTATCGGACTAGCGGGAGTTCGTGATACGCAGTATTTT.

The rearrangement uses TRBV27 and TRBJ2-2; 12 bases fit TRBD2. The V gene end was trimmed by 0 bases and the J gene end by 6 bases; junction bases not matched to a gene: 8. Germline V gene sequence: CDR1 MNHEY, CDR2 SMNVEV (reference sequence). The CDR3 spans 18 residues. CDR3 nucleotides: TGTGCCAGCAGTTTATCGATCGGACTAGCGGGAACCCCCGGGGAGCTGTTTTTT. It yields the protein CASSLSIGLAGTPGELFF.

This sequence joins TRBV3-1 (or the pseudogene TRBV3-2) and TRBJ2-1; 7 bases line up with TRBD2. The V segment lost 0 bases and the J segment 8 bases; nucleotides outside the gene matches: 7. Germline CDR1 and CDR2: LGHDT and YNNKEL (reference sequence). There are 15 residues in the CDR3. In nucleotides, the CDR3 is TGTGCCAGCAGCCAAGATTGGCGGGAGCTCCATGAGCAGTTCTTC. Protein sequence: CASSQDWRELHEQFF.

The V call is TRBV4-1, the J call TRBJ2-5, with 7 bases that match TRBD1. Germline V gene sequence: CDR1 MGHRA, CDR2 YSYEKL. V gave up 1 base and J gave up 4 bases; unmatched junction bases: 6. This CDR3 region has 15 residues. CDR3 amino acids: CASSQAHRGGETQYF. CDR3 nucleotides: TGCGCCAGCAGCCAAGCGCACAGGGGTGGAGAGACCCAGTACTTC.

The chain has TRBV30 and TRBJ1-3, with D uncertain. Trimming stripped 4 bases from V and 0 bases from J, with 4 bases between. CDR1 is GTSNPN, CDR2 SVGIG, per germline (reference sequence). The CDR3 runs 12 residues. CDR3 sequence (DNA): TGTGCCTGGACAGTCTCTGGAAACACCATATATTTT. It encodes CAWTVSGNTIYF.

CDR3: CASSVPVQPRADTQYF. The DNA for the CDR3 is TGTGCCAGCAGTGTTCCGGTCCAACCCCGGGCAGATACGCAGTATTTT. The chain has TRBV6-4 and TRBJ2-3; unclear D gene. Germline V CDR1 and CDR2: MRHNA, SNTAGT. Trimming removed 4 bases at V and 4 bases at J, with 18 bases between. The CDR3 extends over 16 amino acids.

J is TRBJ2-7 and V is TRBV5-1; no definite D call. The CDR3 consists of 14 residues. The germline V gene encodes CDR1 SGHRS and CDR2 YFSETQ. V was trimmed by 4 bases and J by 0 bases, leaving 11 bases between them. This CDR3 reads CASSPGLLSYEQYF. Here the CDR3 DNA reads TGCGCCAGCAGCCCGGGCCTGCTCTCCTACGAGCAGTACTTC.

The J gene is TRBJ1-1, the V gene TRBV15; TRBD1 is a possible D gene (5 bases). Germline-derived CDR1 and CDR2 are LNHNV and YYDKDF (reference sequence). V gave up 3 bases and J gave up 4 bases, with 18 bases separating them. The CDR3 runs 16 residues. For the CDR3, the DNA is TGTGCCACCAGCAGGGGGCTTACTGGGCGGTTCACTGAAGCTTTCTTT. Translated: CATSRGLTGRFTEAFF.

The chain recombines TRBV7-8 with TRBJ2-1; D may be TRBD1 (5 bases). The germline gives CDR1 SGHVS, CDR2 FQNEAQ. V gave up 5 bases and J gave up 0 bases, with 14 bases separating them. The CDR3 has 16 amino acids. CDR3 sequence (DNA): TGTGCCAGCAGCCCCCGCGTAAGGGGCTCCTACAATGAGCAGTTCTTC. Its translation: CASSPRVRGSYNEQFF.

A remark on this clone: Additional DNA sequences in this sample encode the identical CDR3. This chain links TRBV24-1 with TRBJ2-1; no definite D call. Germline assignment: CDR1 KGHDR and CDR2 SFDVKD. CDR3 length: 13 amino acids. V lost 4 bases and J lost 8, with 11 bases in between. CDR3 residues: CATSDPSRDEQFF. The CDR3 DNA is TGTGCCACCAGTGACCCTAGTAGGGATGAGCAGTTCTTC.

This clone was found once. The chain carries TRBV6-5 and TRBJ2-6; D not resolved. The CDR3 has 12 residues. Per germline, CDR1 MNHEY and CDR2 SVGAGI. V lost 7 bases and J lost 4, with 5 bases in between. CDR3: CASKAGANVLTF. CDR3 DNA: TGTGCCAGCAAAGCCGGGGCCAACGTCCTGACTTTC.

The J gene is TRBJ2-1, the V gene TRBV24-1, with TRBD2 as a possible D gene (6 bases). The germline V and J ends were trimmed by 10 bases and 7 bases, with 10 bases remaining between them. CDR1 is KGHDR, CDR2 SFDVKD, per germline. There are 11 residues in the CDR3. The CDR3: CATTDYNEQFF. CDR3 DNA sequence: TGTGCCACTACGGACTATAATGAGCAGTTCTTC.

The chain combines TRBV5-1 with TRBJ2-3; tentative D call: TRBD2 (5 bases). V was shortened by 1 base and J by 4 bases, with 13 bases between the two germline ends. Germline V gene data show CDR1 as SGHRS and CDR2 as YFSETQ. The CDR3 runs to 15 residues. The CDR3 DNA follows: TGCGCCAGCAGCTTGAACGGAGAGGGATCAGATACGCAGTATTTT. Its translation: CASSLNGEGSDTQYF.

The CDR3: CASSLAGGLGPYNEQFF. In DNA, the CDR3 is TGTGCCAGCAGCCTAGCGGGGGGATTAGGGCCCTACAATGAGCAGTTCTTC. The genes are TRBV11-2 and TRBJ2-1; 11 bases align to TRBD2. Germline loops: CDR1 SGHAT, CDR2 FQNNGV. The V gene end was trimmed by 5 bases and the J gene end by 2 bases; junction bases not matched to a gene: 8. This CDR3 is 17 amino acids long.

The rearrangement joins TRBV21-1 to TRBJ2-3; the table names TRBD1, a call not compared with the DNA. TRBV21-1 is a pseudogene segment. The CDR3 spans 18 residues. CDR3 nucleotides: TGTGCCAGCAGCAAAGAAAGATATGGGACAGGGTCTGCAGATACGCAGTATTTT. Translated: CASSKERYGTGSADTQYF.

The rearrangement links TRBV27 to TRBJ2-1, with TRBD1 matching 9 bases. Germline V gene data show CDR1 as MNHEY and CDR2 as SMNVEV (reference sequence). The V gene end was trimmed by 6 bases and the J gene end by 8 bases; junction bases not matched to a gene: 8. This CDR3 region has 14 residues. As DNA, the CDR3 is TGTGCCAGCAGCCCGGGACAGGGTAGAGATGAGCAGTTCTTC. This sequence encodes CASSPGQGRDEQFF.

V is TRBV2 and J is TRBJ1-1; D is unresolved. The CDR3 has 16 residues. Germline V lookup: CDR1 SNHLY, CDR2 FYNNEI. The V end was cut by 4 bases, the J end by 0 bases, with 15 bases between. The CDR3 coding sequence is TGTGCCAGCAGTGGTCCGGGAAAACTTATGAACACTGAAGCTTTCTTT. Its protein is CASSGPGKLMNTEAFF.

This rearrangement joins TRBV2 to TRBJ1-1, with a tentative D call TRBD1 (6 bases). Per the germline V gene, CDR1 is SNHLY and CDR2 is FYNNEI. V lost 4 bases, J lost 1 base, and 10 bases lay in between. The CDR3 runs to 14 residues. This chain's CDR3 is CASSVGRGNTEAFF. The CDR3 DNA reads TGTGCCAGCAGTGTGGGCAGGGGGAACACTGAAGCTTTCTTT.

The J gene is TRBJ1-2, the V gene TRBV30; D is ambiguous. V lost 4 bases and J lost 5, with 14 bases in between. Germline-derived CDR1 and CDR2 are GTSNPN and SVGIG (reference sequence). This CDR3 has 13 residues. The CDR3 sequence is CAWMRSGNYGYTF. Written as DNA, the CDR3 is TGTGCCTGGATGAGGTCAGGAAATTATGGCTACACCTTC.